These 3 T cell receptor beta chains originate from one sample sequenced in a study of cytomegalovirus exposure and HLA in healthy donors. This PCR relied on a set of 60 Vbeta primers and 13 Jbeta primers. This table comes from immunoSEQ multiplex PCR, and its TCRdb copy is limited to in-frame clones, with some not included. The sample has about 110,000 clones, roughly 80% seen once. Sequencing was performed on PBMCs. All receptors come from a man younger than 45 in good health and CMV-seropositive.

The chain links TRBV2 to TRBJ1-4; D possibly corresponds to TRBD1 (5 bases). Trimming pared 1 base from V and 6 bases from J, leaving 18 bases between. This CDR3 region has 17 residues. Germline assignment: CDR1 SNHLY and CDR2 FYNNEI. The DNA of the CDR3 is TGTGCCAGCAGTGAAGACAGGCAAAGAGTGGGTGATGAAAAACTGTTTTTT. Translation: CASSEDRQRVGDEKLFF.

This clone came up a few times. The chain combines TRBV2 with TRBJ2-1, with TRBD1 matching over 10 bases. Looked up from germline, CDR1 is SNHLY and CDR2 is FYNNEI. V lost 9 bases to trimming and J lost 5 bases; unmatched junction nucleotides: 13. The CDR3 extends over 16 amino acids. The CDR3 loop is CASGETGGGGDNEQFF. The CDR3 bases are TGTGCCAGTGGGGAGACAGGGGGCGGGGGTGACAATGAGCAGTTCTTC. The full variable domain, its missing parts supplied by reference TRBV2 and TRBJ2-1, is EPEVTQTPSHQVTQMGQEVILRCVPISNHLYFYWYRQILGQKVEFLVSFYNNEISEKSEIFDDQFSVERPDGSNFTLKIRSTKLEDSAMYFCASGETGGGGDNEQFFGPGTRLTVL.

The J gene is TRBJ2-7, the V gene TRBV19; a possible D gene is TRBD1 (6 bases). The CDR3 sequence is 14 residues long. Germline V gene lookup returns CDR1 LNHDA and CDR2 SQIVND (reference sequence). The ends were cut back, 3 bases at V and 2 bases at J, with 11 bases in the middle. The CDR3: CASSISTGPYEQYF. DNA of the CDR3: TGTGCCAGTAGTATTAGCACAGGGCCCTACGAGCAGTACTTC.